The entry below gives a single T cell receptor (beta chain) sequence along with its context. Germline-derived CDR1 and CDR2 are GTSNPN and SVGIG (reference sequence). V dropped 2 bases and J dropped 1 base, with 9 bases sitting between them. The CDR3 loop spans 14 amino acids. This sample was taken from a study of blood T cell repertoires in COVID-19. Across the whole study: COVID-19 samples from acute and convalescent phases originated in the United States, Italy and Spain. Nucleic acid was either cDNA or gDNA, and it came from T cells, B-cell-depleted T cells, or PBMCs.

Original data processing: Amplification of reference gene primers provided the estimated nucleated cell counts. The data were produced by immunoSEQ multiplex PCR, yet TCRdb's version contains in-frame clones alone and is incomplete. D and trimming come from the DNA, and the V and J calls and clone size come from that table. Among 150,000 to 200,000 clones, about 86% were seen once, and the ten largest hold 3.7%. The sequenced sample was peripheral blood. The sequence was collected from a man aged 18 to 29 with active or convalescent COVID-19. The chain employs TRBV30 and TRBJ1-3, with a possible D match to TRBD1 (5 bases). CDR3 DNA: TGTGCCTGGAGTAGGGGCGCGTCTGGAAACACCATATATTTT. Protein sequence: CAWSRGASGNTIYF.